This TCR beta chain was documented in a study of shared clonotypes between healthy human individuals. General observations from the study: Memory subsets generally showed lower estimated richness than naive subsets. The generation probabilities recorded for non-shared clonotypes fell below those of clonotypes shared by all four donors.

The CDR3 covers 14 residues. Germline V gives CDR1 SGHTS, CDR2 YDEGEE. V trimming: 3 bases; J trimming: 4 bases; junction bases outside the gene matches: 4. 200 to 250 ng DNA, tens of thousands of T cell genomes, went into each sorted-subset replicate PCR. Clones were read by immunoSEQ multiplex PCR, and TCRdb kept only the in-frame ones, dropping some. The sample comprises about 1.1 million clones, about 72% of which are singletons, and roughly 0.83% rests with the top ten. As regards this clone: What it recognizes is unknown.

The rearrangement joins TRBV5-8 to TRBJ2-7, with 10 bases that match TRBD1. Sequenced input: memory CD4+ T cells from PBMCs. Subset described: CD45RA-negative fraction. The clonotype comes from a man younger than 30 in good health. Some clones in this sample may be carry-over from other donors' samples. The CDR3 DNA is TGTGCCAGCAGCTGGGGACAGGGGATTTACGAGCAGTACTTC. Its protein product is CASSWGQGIYEQYF. Together with reference TRBV5-8 and TRBJ2-7, the CDR3 gives the full variable domain: EAGVTQSPTHLIKTRGQQATLRCSPISGHTSVYWYQQALGLGLQFLLWYDEGEERNRGNFPPRFSGRQFPNYSSELNVNALELEDSALYLCASSWGQGIYEQYFGPGTRLTVT.